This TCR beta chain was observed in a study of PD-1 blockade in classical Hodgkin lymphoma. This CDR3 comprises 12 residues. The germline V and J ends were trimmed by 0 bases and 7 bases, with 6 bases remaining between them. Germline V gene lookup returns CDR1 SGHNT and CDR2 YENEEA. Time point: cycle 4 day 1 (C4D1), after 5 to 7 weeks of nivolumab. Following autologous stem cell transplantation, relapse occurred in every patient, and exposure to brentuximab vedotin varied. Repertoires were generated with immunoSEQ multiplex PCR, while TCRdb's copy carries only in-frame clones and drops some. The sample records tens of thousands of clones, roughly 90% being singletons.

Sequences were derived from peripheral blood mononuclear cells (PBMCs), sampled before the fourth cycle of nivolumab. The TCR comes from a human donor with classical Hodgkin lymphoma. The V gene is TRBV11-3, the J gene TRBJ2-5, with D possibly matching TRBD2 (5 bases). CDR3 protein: CASSLDEGTQYF. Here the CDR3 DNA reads TGTGCCAGCAGCTTAGATGAGGGGACCCAGTACTTC.